The 18 T cell receptor beta chains reported below all come from one sample, sequenced in a study of tumor-infiltrating lymphocytes in primary liver carcinoma. Unsorted whole blood supplied the RNA, and germline DNA was extracted too. Making TCR beta cDNA involved approximately 480 ng total RNA and a constant-region primer. Three nested multiplex PCR rounds, a slightly modified ARM-PCR method, built the TCR beta libraries. The first two PCR rounds used TRBV1-TRBV30 forward primers with a C-beta reverse primer, about 10 cycles each. TCRdb called the multiplex PCR reads again in MiXCR, with one record for every CDR3 protein. This table has about 200,000 distinct CDR3 sequences, around 60% appearing once. Sequenced input: peripheral blood. These receptor sequences come from a woman aged 55-69 years with primary liver carcinoma and hepatitis B virus infection.

Remarks on this clonotype: At one end the junction does not follow the germline gene, possibly because of a read error. J is TRBJ2-1 and V is TRBV29-1; no clear D gene. CDR1 SQVTM and CDR2 ANQGSEA come from the germline V gene. The CDR3 extends over 11 amino acids. The CDR3 nucleotides read TGCAGCGTAGAAGGTGGGCGTGAGCAGTCCTTC. Its protein product is CSVEGGREQSF.

On this clonotype: The CDR3 does not end in the conserved phenylalanine or tryptophan, so this is likely a read error. Because the CDR3's place on the DNA is in doubt, the DNA is left out and the CDR3 is given as listed by TCRdb. The chain joins TRBV11-2 to TRBJ2-3; TRBD2, as called in the table, went unchecked against the DNA. The CDR3 is 16 amino acids long, termini counted. The V gene's germline CDR1 is SGHAT and CDR2 FQNNGV. The CDR3 is CASSLVSSGITDTQCI.

Only a few counts were recorded for this clonotype. The chain uses TRBV28 and TRBJ2-1; 8 positions agree with TRBD2. Unmatched junction bases numbered 10, after V lost 5 bases and J lost 4 bases. The CDR3 has 16 residues. From germline, CDR1 is MDHEN and CDR2 SYDVKM. CDR3 nucleotide sequence: TGTGCCAGCAGTGACACTAGCGGCGGGAGATACAATGAGCAGTTCTTC. This sequence encodes CASSDTSGGRYNEQFF.

In regard to this clonotype: It may be a read error: a sequence one base away is much more abundant. This chain links TRBV29-1 with TRBJ1-3; D unclear. CDR3 length equals 12 residues. Trimming took off 8 bases at V and 4 bases at J, with 12 bases between the two ends. Germline V gene lookup returns CDR1 SQVTM and CDR2 ANQGSEA. The CDR3 sequence: CSRYKEGNTIYF. DNA of the CDR3: TGCAGCAGATACAAAGAAGGAAACACCATATATTTT.

This clonotype has a handful of counts. The rearrangement uses TRBV7-9 and TRBJ2-5, with D possibly being TRBD1 or TRBD2 (6 bases each). In germline, CDR1 is SEHNR, CDR2 FQNEAQ (reference sequence). Trimming left V 1 base short and J 3 bases short, with 9 bases between. The CDR3 runs to 14 residues. The CDR3 coding sequence is TGTGCCAGCAGCTTAGGGGGGGCAGAAGAGACCCAGTACTTC. Protein: CASSLGGAEETQYF.

Only a few counts were recorded for this clonotype. CDR3 sequence: CASSFGLAGDETQYF. The CDR3 DNA is TGTGCCAGCAGCTTCGGGCTAGCGGGAGATGAGACCCAGTACTTC. The V gene is TRBV7-9, the J gene TRBJ2-5; TRBD2 agrees at 10 bases. Germline lookup yields CDR1 SEHNR and CDR2 FQNEAQ (reference sequence). Trimming took 3 bases from V and 5 from J; bases not matched to a gene: 6. This CDR3 spans 15 amino acids.

Worth noting for this clonotype: One end of the junction is discordant with germline, which a read error may explain. V gene TRBV11-3 combines with J gene TRBJ2-7, with TRBD1 matching 9 bases. The CDR3 is made up of 17 amino acids. The germline V gene encodes CDR1 SGHNT and CDR2 YENEEA. CDR3 in amino acids: CVSSSVPPGTGSYEQYF. The CDR3 DNA sequence: TGTGTCAGCAGCTCTGTGCCCCCGGGGACAGGGTCCTACGAGCAGTACTTC. Full variable domain (remainder filled in from reference TRBV11-3 and TRBJ2-7): EAGVVQSPRYKIIEKKQPVAFWCNPISGHNTLYWYLQNLGQGPELLIRYENEEAVDDSQLPKDRFSAERLKGVDSTLKIQPAELGDSAVYLCVSSSVPPGTGSYEQYFGPGTRLTVT.

This rearrangement joins TRBV11-3 to TRBJ2-5; D is undetermined. V lost 8 bases to trimming and J lost 2 bases, with 15 bases between them. Germline CDR1 reads SGHNT; CDR2 reads YENEEA. There are 14 residues in the CDR3. This CDR3 reads CASGLPALQETQYF. DNA of the CDR3: TGTGCCAGCGGTTTACCCGCCTTACAAGAGACCCAGTACTTC.

This clonotype was counted many times. The CDR3 nucleotides are TGCGCCAGCAGTGGAAGGCGGGATGGGTGGAATGAGCAGTTCTTC. It codes for CASSGRRDGWNEQFF. The V gene is TRBV10-1, the J gene TRBJ2-1; maybe TRBD2 (6 bases). V lost 4 bases and J lost 7, with 17 bases in between. This CDR3 contains 15 residues. Germline V gives CDR1 WNHNN, CDR2 SYGVQD (reference sequence).

On this clonotype: At one of its ends the junction is not consistent with the germline gene, which may arise from a read error. This chain connects TRBV12-3 or TRBV12-4 to TRBJ2-6; tentative D call: TRBD1 (5 bases). The CDR3 totals 15 residues. This CDR3 is CANSSGMAGANVLTF. The CDR3, as DNA: TGTGCCAACAGTTCAGGGATGGCTGGGGCCAACGTCCTGACTTTC.

This clonotype has only a few counts. This chain uses TRBV5-4 with TRBJ1-2, with TRBD1 matching over 8 bases. The length of the CDR3 is 15 residues. With V trimmed by 3 bases and J by 0 bases, 4 bases remained unmatched. The germline V gene encodes CDR1 SGHNT and CDR2 YYREEE (reference sequence). The CDR3 loop is CASSSGTGANYGYTF. The CDR3 region has the DNA TGTGCCAGCAGCTCCGGGACAGGCGCTAACTATGGCTACACCTTC.

The chain is built from TRBV7-3 and TRBJ2-1, with 13 bases that match TRBD2. Germline V lookup: CDR1 SGHTA, CDR2 FQGTGA. This CDR3 contains 15 residues. Trimming cost V 4 bases and J 9 bases; bases outside gene matches: 6. The CDR3 nucleotides are TGTGCCAGCAGCTCTGGACTAGCGGGAGATGGTGAGCAGTTCTTC. Residues: CASSSGLAGDGEQFF.

This clonotype was seen only a few times. The junction shows a germline mismatch at one end, possibly a read error. The chain carries TRBV11-2 and TRBJ2-7, with D perhaps matching TRBD1 (5 bases). Germline V lookup: CDR1 SGHAT, CDR2 FQNNGV. The CDR3 consists of 14 residues. The CDR3 DNA sequence: TGTGTCAGCAGCTCTAACAGGAACTCCTACGAGCAATACTTC. This codes for CVSSSNRNSYEQYF.

A word on this clonotype: This may stem from a read error, because a much larger clone lies one nucleotide away. The gene calls are TRBV4-2 and TRBJ1-2; D remains unclear. From germline, CDR1 is LGHNA and CDR2 YNFKEQ. Trimming left V 0 bases short and J 4 bases short, with 9 bases between. The CDR3 contains 14 residues. The chain's CDR3 is CASSQDTVPYGYTF. The CDR3 DNA reads TGTGCCAGCAGCCAAGATACGGTACCCTATGGCTACACCTTC.

Note on this clonotype: At one boundary the junction diverges from the germline segment, which might be a read error. The rearrangement joins TRBV11-2 to TRBJ2-2; D is undetermined. The CDR3 contains 16 residues. CDR1 and CDR2 from the germline V gene are SGHAT and FQNNGV. The CDR3 loop reads CASSFRLARDAGELFF. The DNA of the CDR3 is TGTGCTAGCAGCTTCCGACTTGCGAGAGATGCGGGGGAGCTGTTTTTT.

Concerning this clonotype itself: One junction end does not reproduce the germline sequence, and a read error may be involved. The V gene is TRBV11-3, the J gene TRBJ2-1; perhaps TRBD1 as D (6 bases). In germline, CDR1 is SGHNT, CDR2 YENEEA. This CDR3 region has 16 residues. The CDR3 reads CDSSPRGTGTYNEQFF. CDR3 nucleotides: TGTGACAGCAGCCCCCGGGGCACAGGGACCTACAATGAGCAGTTCTTC.

On this clonotype: This may stem from a read error, because a much larger clone lies one nucleotide away. V usage is TRBV6-6 and J usage is TRBJ2-7; possibly TRBD2 for D (5 bases). Germline V gene sequence: CDR1 MNHNY, CDR2 SVGAGI (reference sequence). The V end was cut by 8 bases, the J end by 2 bases, with 19 bases between. The CDR3 has 15 residues. The CDR3 DNA reads as TGTGCCAGCGGTTCCGACTACCCGGCCCCCTACGAGCAGTACTTC. This sequence encodes CASGSDYPAPYEQYF.

The rearrangement joins TRBV7-9 to TRBJ2-1; TRBD1 might be the D (5 bases). CDR3 length: 16 residues. V dropped 4 bases and J dropped 1 base, with 14 bases sitting between them. Germline-derived CDR1 and CDR2 are SEHNR and FQNEAQ (reference sequence). The CDR3 region is CASSSEGAWSYNEQFF. The CDR3 region has the DNA TGTGCCAGCAGCTCCGAAGGGGCTTGGTCCTACAATGAGCAGTTCTTC.